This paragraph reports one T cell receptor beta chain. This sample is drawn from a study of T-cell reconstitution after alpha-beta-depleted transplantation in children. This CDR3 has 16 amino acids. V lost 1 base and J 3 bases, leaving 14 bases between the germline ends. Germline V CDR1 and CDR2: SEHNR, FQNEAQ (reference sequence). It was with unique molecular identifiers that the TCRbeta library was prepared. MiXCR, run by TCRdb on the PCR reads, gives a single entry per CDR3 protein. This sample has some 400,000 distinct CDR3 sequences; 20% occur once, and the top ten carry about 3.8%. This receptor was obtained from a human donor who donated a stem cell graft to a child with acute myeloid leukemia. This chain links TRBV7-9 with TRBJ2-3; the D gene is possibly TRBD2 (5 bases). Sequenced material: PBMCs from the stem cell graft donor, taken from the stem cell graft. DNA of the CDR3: TGTGCCAGCAGCTTAGGGCGAGCGGTTTCGACAGATACGCAGTATTTT. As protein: CASSLGRAVSTDTQYF.